This entry concerns a single T cell receptor beta chain. The CDR3 covers 13 residues. J gave up 4 bases and V 8 bases, and 10 bases lay outside the gene matches. Germline assignment: CDR1 SQVTM and CDR2 ANQGSEA. TCRdb's copy holds only in-frame clones and misses some; the assay was immunoSEQ multiplex PCR. The sample contains about 190,000 clones, approximately 91% of which appear only once. The source of the sample is a study of T cell responses to AZD1222 COVID-19 vaccine. The receptor's source is an adult in good health. J is TRBJ1-1 and V is TRBV29-1; 7 positions agree with TRBD1. Sequences were derived from peripheral blood, sampled on day 0 of AZD1222 vaccination. CDR3 sequence: CSTLFQGGTEAFF. The CDR3 coding sequence is TGCAGCACTCTATTTCAGGGGGGCACTGAAGCTTTCTTT.